This T cell receptor (beta chain) was recovered during a study of control samples from healthy donors and cancer patients. Germline V lookup: CDR1 KGHSH, CDR2 LQKENI. This CDR3 has 16 residues. Losses at the gene ends were 2 bases for V and 1 base for J; bases not matched to a gene: 6. Generated by immunoSEQ multiplex PCR, the TCRdb table keeps only in-frame clones and is missing some. The sample holds under 100,000 clones, about 87% seen once. This clonotype was sampled from a woman between 65 and 79 years old in good health. The J gene is TRBJ2-5, the V gene TRBV18; TRBD1 matches 8 bases. Specimen: blood. CDR3 DNA: TGTGCCAGCTCACCAAAAAGGACAGGGATCCAAGAGACCCAGTACTTC. It codes for CASSPKRTGIQETQYF.